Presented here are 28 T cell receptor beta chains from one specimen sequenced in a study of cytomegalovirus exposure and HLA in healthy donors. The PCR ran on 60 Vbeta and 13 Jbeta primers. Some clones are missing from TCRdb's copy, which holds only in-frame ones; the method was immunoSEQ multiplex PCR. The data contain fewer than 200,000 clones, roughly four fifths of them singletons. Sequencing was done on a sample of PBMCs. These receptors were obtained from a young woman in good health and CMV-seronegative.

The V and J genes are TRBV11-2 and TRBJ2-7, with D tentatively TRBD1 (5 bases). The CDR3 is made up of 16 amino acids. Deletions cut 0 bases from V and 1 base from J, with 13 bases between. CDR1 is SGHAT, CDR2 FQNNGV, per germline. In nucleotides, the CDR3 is TGTGCCAGCAGCTTAGATCCAGGGTATGAGTCCTACGAGCAGTACGTC. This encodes CASSLDPGYESYEQYV.

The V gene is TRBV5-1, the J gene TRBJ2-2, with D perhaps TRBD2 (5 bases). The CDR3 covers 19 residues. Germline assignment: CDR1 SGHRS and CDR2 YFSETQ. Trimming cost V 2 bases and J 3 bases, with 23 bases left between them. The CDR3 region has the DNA TGCGCCAGCAGCTTTTCCCCAGCCGGGGTCCAGGCGGACACCGGGGAGCTGTTTTTT. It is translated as CASSFSPAGVQADTGELFF.

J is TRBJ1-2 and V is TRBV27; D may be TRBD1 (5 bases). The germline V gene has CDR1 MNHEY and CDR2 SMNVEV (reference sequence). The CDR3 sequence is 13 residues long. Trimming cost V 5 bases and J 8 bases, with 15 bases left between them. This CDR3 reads CASSNDGALGYTF. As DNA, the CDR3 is TGTGCCAGCAGTAATGATGGGGCCCTCGGCTACACCTTC.

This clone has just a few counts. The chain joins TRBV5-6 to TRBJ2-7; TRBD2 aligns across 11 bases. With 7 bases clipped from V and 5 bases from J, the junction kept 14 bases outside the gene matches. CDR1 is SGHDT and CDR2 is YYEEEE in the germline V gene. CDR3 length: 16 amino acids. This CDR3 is CASGAGTSGVRHEQYV. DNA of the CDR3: TGTGCCAGCGGAGCCGGGACTAGCGGCGTTCGGCACGAGCAGTACGTC.

CDR3 bases: TGTGCCAGCAGCCGTCAGGAGAACACTGAAGCTTTCTTT. Protein: CASSRQENTEAFF. The V and J genes are TRBV13 and TRBJ1-1; unclear D gene. V was clipped by 5 bases and J by 1 base, with 8 bases between them. CDR1 and CDR2 (germline): PRHDT, FYEKMQ (reference sequence). CDR3 length equals 13 residues.

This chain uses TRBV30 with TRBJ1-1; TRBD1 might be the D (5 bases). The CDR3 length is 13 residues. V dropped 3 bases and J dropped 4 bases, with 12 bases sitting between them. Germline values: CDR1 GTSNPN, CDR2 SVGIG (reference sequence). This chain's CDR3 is CAWSWGGSTEAFF. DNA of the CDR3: TGTGCCTGGAGCTGGGGGGGATCCACTGAAGCTTTCTTT. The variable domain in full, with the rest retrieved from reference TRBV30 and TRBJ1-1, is SQTIHQWPATLVQPVGSPLSLECTVEGTSNPNLYWYRQAAGRGLQLLFYSVGIGQISSEVPQNLSASRPQDRQFILSSKKLLLSDSGFYLCAWSWGGSTEAFFGQGTRLTVV.

CDR3 sequence (DNA): TGTGCCAGCAGCTTAACAGGGTACAATCAGCCCCAGCATTTT. Its protein product is CASSLTGYNQPQHF. The rearrangement joins TRBV7-9 to TRBJ1-5; D is possibly TRBD1 (6 bases). Looked up from germline, CDR1 is SEHNR and CDR2 is FQNEAQ (reference sequence). Trimming took 2 bases from V and 3 from J, leaving 8 bases between them. The CDR3 loop spans 14 amino acids.

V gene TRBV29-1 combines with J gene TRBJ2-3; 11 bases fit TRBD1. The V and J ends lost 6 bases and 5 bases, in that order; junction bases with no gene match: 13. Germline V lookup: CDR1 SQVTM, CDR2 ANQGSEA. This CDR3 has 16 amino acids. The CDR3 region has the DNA TGCAGCGTGGACCTAAGGGCGGGACAGGGGGTAGATACGCAGTATTTT. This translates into CSVDLRAGQGVDTQYF.

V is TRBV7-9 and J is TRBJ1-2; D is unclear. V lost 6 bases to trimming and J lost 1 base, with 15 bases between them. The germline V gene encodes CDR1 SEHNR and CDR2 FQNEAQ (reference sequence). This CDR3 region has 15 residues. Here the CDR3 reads CASSPLRDSNYGYTF. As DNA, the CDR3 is TGTGCCAGCAGTCCTCTGCGGGATAGTAACTATGGCTACACCTTC.

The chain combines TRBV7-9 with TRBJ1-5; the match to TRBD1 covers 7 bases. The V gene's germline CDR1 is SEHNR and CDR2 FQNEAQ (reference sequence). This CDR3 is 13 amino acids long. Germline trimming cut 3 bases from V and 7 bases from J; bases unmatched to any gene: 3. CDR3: CASSFRGEQPQHF. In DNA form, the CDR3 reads TGTGCCAGCAGCTTCAGGGGGGAACAGCCCCAGCATTTT.

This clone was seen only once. As DNA, the CDR3 is TGTGCCAGCAGTTTATTGAGGGAGACTAATGAAAAACTGTTTTTT. Translated: CASSLLRETNEKLFF. The chain recombines TRBV28 with TRBJ1-4, with D hard to call. From germline, CDR1 is MDHEN and CDR2 SYDVKM. V was clipped by 1 base and J by 2 bases, with 8 bases between them. The CDR3 runs to 15 residues. The full variable domain, in which reference TRBV28 and TRBJ1-4 provide the parts outside the CDR3, is DVKVTQSSRYLVKRTGEKVFLECVQDMDHENMFWYRQDPGLGLRLIYFSYDVKMKEKGDIPEGYSVSREKKERFSLILESASTNQTSMYLCASSLLRETNEKLFFGSGTQLSVL.

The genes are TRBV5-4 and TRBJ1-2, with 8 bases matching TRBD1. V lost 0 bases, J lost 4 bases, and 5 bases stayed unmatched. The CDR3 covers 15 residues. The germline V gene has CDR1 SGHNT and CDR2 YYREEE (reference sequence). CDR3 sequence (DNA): TGTGCCAGCAGCTTGGGACAGGGGAGGACCTATGGCTACACCTTC. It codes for CASSLGQGRTYGYTF.

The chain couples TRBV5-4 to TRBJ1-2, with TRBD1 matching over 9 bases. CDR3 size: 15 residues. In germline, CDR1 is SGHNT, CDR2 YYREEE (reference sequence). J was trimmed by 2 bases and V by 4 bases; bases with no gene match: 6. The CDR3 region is CASSQGQGRNYGYTF. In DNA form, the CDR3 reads TGTGCCAGCAGCCAGGGACAGGGAAGAAACTATGGCTACACCTTC.

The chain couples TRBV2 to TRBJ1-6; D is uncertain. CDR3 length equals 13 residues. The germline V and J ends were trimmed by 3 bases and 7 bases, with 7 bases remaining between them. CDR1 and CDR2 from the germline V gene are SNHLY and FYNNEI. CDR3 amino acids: CASSDRENSPLHF. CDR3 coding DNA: TGTGCCAGCAGTGATCGGGAAAATTCACCCCTCCACTTT.

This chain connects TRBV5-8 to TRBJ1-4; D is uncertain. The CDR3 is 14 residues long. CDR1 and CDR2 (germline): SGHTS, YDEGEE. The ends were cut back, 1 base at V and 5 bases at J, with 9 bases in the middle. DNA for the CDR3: TGTGCCAGCAGCTTGTACCAAACAAATGAAAAACTGTTTTTT. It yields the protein CASSLYQTNEKLFF.

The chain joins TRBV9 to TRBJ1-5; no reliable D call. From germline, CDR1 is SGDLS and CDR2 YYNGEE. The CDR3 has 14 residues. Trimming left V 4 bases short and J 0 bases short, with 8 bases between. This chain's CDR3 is CASSRTDSNQPQHF. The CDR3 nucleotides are TGTGCCAGCAGCAGAACAGATAGCAATCAGCCCCAGCATTTT.

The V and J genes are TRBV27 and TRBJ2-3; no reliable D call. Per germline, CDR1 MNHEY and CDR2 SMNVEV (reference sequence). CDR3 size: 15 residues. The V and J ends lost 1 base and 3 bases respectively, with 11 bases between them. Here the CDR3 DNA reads TGTGCCAGCAGTTTATGGCTTGCAGAAACAGATACGCAGTATTTT. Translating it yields CASSLWLAETDTQYF.

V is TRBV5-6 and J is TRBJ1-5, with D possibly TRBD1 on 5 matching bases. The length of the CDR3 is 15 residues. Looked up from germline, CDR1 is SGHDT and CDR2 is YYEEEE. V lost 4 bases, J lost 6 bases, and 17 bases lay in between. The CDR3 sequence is CASSRTGQGSQPQHF. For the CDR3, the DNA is TGTGCCAGCAGCCGGACCGGCCAGGGTAGTCAGCCCCAGCATTTT.

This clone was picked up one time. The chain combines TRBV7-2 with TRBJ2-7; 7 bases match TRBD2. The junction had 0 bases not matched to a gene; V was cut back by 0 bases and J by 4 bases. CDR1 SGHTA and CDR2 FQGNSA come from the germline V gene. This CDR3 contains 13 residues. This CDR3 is CASSLAGGYEQYF. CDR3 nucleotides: TGTGCCAGCAGCTTAGCGGGAGGGTACGAGCAGTACTTC.

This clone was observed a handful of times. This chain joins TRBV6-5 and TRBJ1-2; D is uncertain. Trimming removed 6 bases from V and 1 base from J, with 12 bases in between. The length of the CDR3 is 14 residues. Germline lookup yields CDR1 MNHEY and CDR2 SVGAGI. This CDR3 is CASSPRALNYGYTF. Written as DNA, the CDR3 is TGTGCCAGCAGCCCGAGGGCACTTAACTATGGCTACACCTTC.

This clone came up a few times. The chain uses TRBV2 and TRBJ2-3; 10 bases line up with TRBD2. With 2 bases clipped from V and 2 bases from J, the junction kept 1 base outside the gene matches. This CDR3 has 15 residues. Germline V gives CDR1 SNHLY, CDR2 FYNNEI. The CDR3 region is CASSESGRATDTQYF. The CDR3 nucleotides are TGTGCCAGCAGTGAAAGCGGGAGGGCCACAGATACGCAGTATTTT.

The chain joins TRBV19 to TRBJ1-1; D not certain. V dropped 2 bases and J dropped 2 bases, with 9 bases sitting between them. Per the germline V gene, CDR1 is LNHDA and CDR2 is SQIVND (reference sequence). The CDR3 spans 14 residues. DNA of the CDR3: TGTGCCAGTAGTATAATTTCGAGAAACACTGAAGCTTTCTTT. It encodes CASSIISRNTEAFF.

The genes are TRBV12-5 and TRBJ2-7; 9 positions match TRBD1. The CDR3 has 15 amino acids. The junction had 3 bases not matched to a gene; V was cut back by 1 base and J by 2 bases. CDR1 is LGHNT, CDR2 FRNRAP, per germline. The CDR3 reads CASGLGDRVTYEQYV. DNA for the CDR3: TGTGCTAGTGGTTTGGGGGACAGGGTGACCTACGAGCAGTACGTC.

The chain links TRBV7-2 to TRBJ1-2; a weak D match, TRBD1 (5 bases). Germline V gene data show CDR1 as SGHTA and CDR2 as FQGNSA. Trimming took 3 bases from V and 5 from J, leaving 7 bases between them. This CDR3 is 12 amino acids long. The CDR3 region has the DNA TGTGCCAGCAGCTTCGGGGGGTATGGCTACACCTTC. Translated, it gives CASSFGGYGYTF. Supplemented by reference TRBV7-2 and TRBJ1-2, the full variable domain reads GAGVSQSPSNKVTEKGKDVELRCDPISGHTALYWYRQSLGQGLEFLIYFQGNSAPDKSGLPSDRFSAERTGGSVSTLTIQRTQQEDSAVYLCASSFGGYGYTFGSGTRLTVV.

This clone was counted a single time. The CDR3 loop reads CASSTRQGARNGYTF. DNA of the CDR3: TGTGCCAGTAGTACCCGACAGGGGGCGCGAAATGGCTACACCTTC. The V and J genes are TRBV19 and TRBJ1-2; 10 bases are a match to TRBD1. CDR1 is LNHDA and CDR2 is SQIVND in the germline V gene (reference sequence). V shed 4 bases and J 6 bases; nucleotides not matched to a gene: 8. The CDR3 contains 15 residues.

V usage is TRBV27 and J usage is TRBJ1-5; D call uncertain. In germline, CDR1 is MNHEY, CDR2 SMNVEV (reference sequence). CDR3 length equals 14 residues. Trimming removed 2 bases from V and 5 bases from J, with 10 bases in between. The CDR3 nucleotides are TGTGCCAGCAGTTTAGACGGAGCTGATCAGCCCCAGCATTTT. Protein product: CASSLDGADQPQHF.

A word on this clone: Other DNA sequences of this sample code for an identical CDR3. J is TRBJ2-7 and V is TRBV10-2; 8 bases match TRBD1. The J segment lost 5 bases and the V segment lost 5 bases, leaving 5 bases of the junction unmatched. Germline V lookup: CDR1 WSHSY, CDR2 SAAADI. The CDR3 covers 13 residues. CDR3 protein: CASSTGGPDEQYV. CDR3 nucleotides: TGCGCCAGCAGTACAGGGGGACCAGACGAGCAGTACGTC.

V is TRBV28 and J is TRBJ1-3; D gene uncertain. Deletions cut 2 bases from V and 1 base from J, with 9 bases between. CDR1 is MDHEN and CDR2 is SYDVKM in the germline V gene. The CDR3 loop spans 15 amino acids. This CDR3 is CASSLAGTSGNTIYF. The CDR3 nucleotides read TGTGCCAGCAGTTTAGCCGGTACGTCTGGAAACACCATATATTTT.